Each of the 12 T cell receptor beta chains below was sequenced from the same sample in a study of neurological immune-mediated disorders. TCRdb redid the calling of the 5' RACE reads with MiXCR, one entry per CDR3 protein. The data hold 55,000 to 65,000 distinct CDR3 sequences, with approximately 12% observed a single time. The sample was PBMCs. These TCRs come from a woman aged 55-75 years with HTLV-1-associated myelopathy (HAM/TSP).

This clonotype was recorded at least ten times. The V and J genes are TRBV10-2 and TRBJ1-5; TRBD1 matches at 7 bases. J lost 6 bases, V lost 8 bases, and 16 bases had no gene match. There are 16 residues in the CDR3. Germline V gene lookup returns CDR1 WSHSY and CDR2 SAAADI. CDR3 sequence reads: CASRVGAQGPIQPQHF. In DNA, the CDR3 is TGCGCCAGCCGCGTGGGGGCACAGGGGCCTATTCAGCCCCAGCATTTT.

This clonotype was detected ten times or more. DNA for the CDR3: TGTGCCAGCAGTCCCGGGACAGGGTTCCCCGGGGAGCTGTTTTTT. Protein product: CASSPGTGFPGELFF. The J gene is TRBJ2-2, the V gene TRBV12-3 or TRBV12-4, with 9 nucleotides matching TRBD1. The CDR3 extends over 15 amino acids. V dropped 5 bases and J dropped 6; count of bases not matched to a gene: 7.

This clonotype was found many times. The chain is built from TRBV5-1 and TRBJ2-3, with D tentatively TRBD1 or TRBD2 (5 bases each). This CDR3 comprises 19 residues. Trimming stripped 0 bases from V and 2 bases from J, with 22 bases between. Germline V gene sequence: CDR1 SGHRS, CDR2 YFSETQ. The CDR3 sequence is CASSLGISPGTGPTDTQYF. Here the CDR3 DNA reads TGCGCCAGCAGCTTGGGCATTTCCCCGGGCACGGGACCCACAGATACGCAGTATTTT.

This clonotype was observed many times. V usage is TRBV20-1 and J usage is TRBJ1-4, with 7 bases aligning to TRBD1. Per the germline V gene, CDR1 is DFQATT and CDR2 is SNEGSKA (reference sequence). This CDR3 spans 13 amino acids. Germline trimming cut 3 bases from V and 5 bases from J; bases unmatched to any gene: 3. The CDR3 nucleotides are TGCAGTGCTAGTGGACAGGTCAATGAAAAACTGTTTTTT. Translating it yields CSASGQVNEKLFF.

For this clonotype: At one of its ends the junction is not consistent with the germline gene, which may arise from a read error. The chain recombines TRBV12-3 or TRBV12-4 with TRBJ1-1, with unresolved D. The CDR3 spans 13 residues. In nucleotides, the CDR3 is TGTGCCAGCAGTTTCACTAAGAACTCTGAAGCTTTCTTT. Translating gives CASSFTKNSEAFF.

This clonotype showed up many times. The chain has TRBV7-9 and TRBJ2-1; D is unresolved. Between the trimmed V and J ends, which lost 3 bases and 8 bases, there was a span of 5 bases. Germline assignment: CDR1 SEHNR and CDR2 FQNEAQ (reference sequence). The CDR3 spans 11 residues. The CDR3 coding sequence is TGTGCCAGCAGCTTCGAAGATGAGCAGTTCTTC. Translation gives CASSFEDEQFF.

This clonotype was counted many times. CDR3 protein: CSARPSGSSYNEQFF. In DNA, the CDR3 is TGCAGTGCTAGACCCAGCGGGAGCTCCTACAATGAGCAGTTCTTC. The rearrangement links TRBV20-1 to TRBJ2-1, with TRBD2 matching over 8 bases. Losses at the gene ends were 2 bases for V and 0 bases for J; bases not matched to a gene: 3. This CDR3 is built from 15 residues. CDR1 is DFQATT and CDR2 is SNEGSKA in the germline V gene (reference sequence).

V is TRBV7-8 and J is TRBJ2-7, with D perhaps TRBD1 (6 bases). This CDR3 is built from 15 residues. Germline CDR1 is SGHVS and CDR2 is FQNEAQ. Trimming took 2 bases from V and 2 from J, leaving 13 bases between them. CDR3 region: CASSLKTGPPYEQYF. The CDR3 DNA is TGTGCCAGCAGCTTAAAGACAGGCCCACCCTACGAGCAGTACTTC.

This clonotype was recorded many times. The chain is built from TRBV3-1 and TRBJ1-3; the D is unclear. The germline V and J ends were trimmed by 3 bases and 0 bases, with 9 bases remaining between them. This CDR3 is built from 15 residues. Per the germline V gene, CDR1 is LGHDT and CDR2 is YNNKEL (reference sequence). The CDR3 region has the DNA TGTGCCAGCAGCCAGTTAGGTAGCTCTGGAAACACCATATATTTT. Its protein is CASSQLGSSGNTIYF.

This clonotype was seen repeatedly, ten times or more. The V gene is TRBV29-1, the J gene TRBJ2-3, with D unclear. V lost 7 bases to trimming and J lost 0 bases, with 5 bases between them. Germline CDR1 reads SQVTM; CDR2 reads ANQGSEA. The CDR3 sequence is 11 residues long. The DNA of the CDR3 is TGCAGCGGTACAAGCACAGATACGCAGTATTTT. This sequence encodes CSGTSTDTQYF.

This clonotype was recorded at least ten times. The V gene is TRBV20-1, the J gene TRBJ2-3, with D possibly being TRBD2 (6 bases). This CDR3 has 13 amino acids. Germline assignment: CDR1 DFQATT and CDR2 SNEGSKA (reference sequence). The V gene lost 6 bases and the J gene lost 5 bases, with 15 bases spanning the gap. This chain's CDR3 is CSAGRSAGDTQYF. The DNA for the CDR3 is TGCAGTGCCGGGCGGTCAGCGGGAGATACGCAGTATTTT.

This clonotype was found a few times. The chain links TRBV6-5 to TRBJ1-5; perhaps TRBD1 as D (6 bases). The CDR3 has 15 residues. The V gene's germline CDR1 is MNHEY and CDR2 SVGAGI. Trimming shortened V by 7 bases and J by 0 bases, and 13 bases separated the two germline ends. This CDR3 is CASKGDVGSNQPQHF. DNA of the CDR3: TGTGCCAGCAAGGGGGACGTGGGTAGCAATCAGCCCCAGCATTTT.